The sequence of this T cell receptor (beta chain) was determined in a study of CD8+CD57+ T cells in acquired aplastic anemia. Study in general: Recorded DNA amounts for sorted CD4+ and CD8+ cells had an average of approximately 3.2 ug.

Points from the study as a whole: Controls did not differ significantly from patients in CD8+ Simpson's diversity.

In patients chosen for sequencing, flow cytometry had shown CD8+CD57+ cell expansion. The CDR3 contains 15 residues. After removal of 8 bases from V and 1 base from J, the junction contained 7 bases not matched to a gene. CDR1 and CDR2 from the germline V gene are MNHEY and SVGAGI. In regard to this clonotype: Its target is not known.

For CDR3 and TCR beta VDJ profiling, genomic DNA was the template used. One entry per CDR3 protein results from TCRdb running MiXCR on the reads. The data contain under 350,000 distinct CDR3 sequences, under 60% of them singletons. This chain joins TRBV6-5 and TRBJ2-2, with 7 bases matching TRBD1. The clonotype comes from a human donor with aplastic anemia. The sample comprised sorted CD4+, CD8+, or CD8+CD57+ T cells (not recorded which) from PBMCs. CDR3 bases: TGTGCCAGCTACAGCCGGGACAGGAACACCGGGGAGCTGTTTTTT. It specifies CASYSRDRNTGELFF.